Listed below are T cell receptor beta chains from one sample, sequenced in a study of blood T cells in healthy people across ages. TCRdb redid the calling of the 5' RACE reads with MiXCR, one entry per CDR3 protein. The sample consists of approximately 1,100,000 distinct CDR3 sequences, 40% to 50% of them appearing once. Sequenced input: blood. The receptors stem from a woman aged 55-70 years in good health. Each CDR3 is given with its conserved first and last residue. The D gene is left open where the match is weak. Size is omitted from some rows. Given values are once, few, many or a class for expanded clones.

d_call: -; v_call: TRBV20-1; j_call: TRBJ2-5; clone_size: -; cdr3_aa: CSATSGDGETQYF; cdr3_nt: TGCAGTGCCACTTCAGGGGACGGGGAGACCCAGTACTTC
d_call: TRBD1; v_call: TRBV29-1; j_call: TRBJ2-2; clone_size: many; cdr3_aa: CSVDKDRGNTGELFF; cdr3_nt: TGCAGCGTTGATAAGGACAGGGGTAATACCGGGGAGCTGTTTTTT
d_call: TRBD1; v_call: TRBV20-1; j_call: TRBJ2-7; clone_size: -; cdr3_aa: CSAVDLGTVSDEQYF; cdr3_nt: TGCAGTGCCGTCGACCTAGGGACAGTCTCCGACGAGCAGTACTTC
d_call: TRBD2; v_call: TRBV10-3; j_call: TRBJ2-3; clone_size: many; cdr3_aa: CAIRRQGLAGAVDTQYF; cdr3_nt: TGTGCCATCAGACGACAGGGACTAGCGGGAGCAGTAGATACGCAGTATTTT
d_call: TRBD2; v_call: TRBV5-6; j_call: TRBJ2-7; clone_size: -; cdr3_aa: CASSSAAASGRGERGQYF; cdr3_nt: TGTGCCAGCAGCTCAGCCGCGGCTAGCGGGAGGGGGGAACGAGGGCAGTACTTC
d_call: -; v_call: TRBV20-1; j_call: TRBJ2-1; clone_size: few; cdr3_aa: CSASRASPLEQFF; cdr3_nt: TGCAGTGCTAGTAGAGCGTCCCCCCTTGAGCAGTTCTTC
d_call: -; v_call: TRBV29-1; j_call: TRBJ2-2; clone_size: few; cdr3_aa: CSVEGPANTGELFF; cdr3_nt: TGCAGCGTTGAGGGACCGGCGAACACCGGGGAGCTGTTTTTT
d_call: -; v_call: TRBV4-2; j_call: TRBJ1-1; clone_size: -; cdr3_aa: CASSQVGYTEAFF; cdr3_nt: TGTGCCAGCAGCCAAGTGGGTTACACTGAAGCTTTCTTT
d_call: TRBD2; v_call: TRBV12-5; j_call: TRBJ2-3; clone_size: -; cdr3_aa: CASGLVRDREGGTDTQYF; cdr3_nt: TGTGCTAGTGGTTTGGTACGGGACCGGGAGGGCGGCACAGATACGCAGTATTTT
d_call: -; v_call: TRBV14; j_call: TRBJ2-3; clone_size: -; cdr3_aa: CASSLPDSNTQYF; cdr3_nt: TGTGCCAGCAGCCTTCCGGACAGCAATACGCAGTATTTT
d_call: TRBD1; v_call: TRBV7-6; j_call: TRBJ1-1; clone_size: -; cdr3_aa: CASSSPSGTGASEAFF; cdr3_nt: TGTGCTAGCAGCTCGCCCTCCGGGACAGGGGCGAGTGAAGCTTTCTTT
d_call: TRBD1; v_call: TRBV20-1; j_call: TRBJ1-1; clone_size: few; cdr3_aa: CSARTGGSGEAFF; cdr3_nt: TGCAGTGCTAGGACAGGGGGGAGTGGTGAAGCTTTCTTT
d_call: -; v_call: TRBV15; j_call: TRBJ2-7; clone_size: -; cdr3_aa: CATSSNDAWDEQYF; cdr3_nt: TGTGCCACCAGCAGCAATGACGCATGGGACGAGCAGTACTTC
d_call: -; v_call: TRBV21-1; j_call: TRBJ1-6; clone_size: -; cdr3_aa: CASSKWGQYNSPLHF; cdr3_nt: TGTGCCAGCAGCAAATGGGGGCAGTATAATTCACCCCTCCACTTT
d_call: -; v_call: TRBV19; j_call: TRBJ2-5; clone_size: -; cdr3_aa: CASGTRGRRGQYF; cdr3_nt: TGTGCCTCGGGAACTAGGGGACGACGCGGGCAGTACTTC
d_call: TRBD1; v_call: TRBV7-9; j_call: TRBJ2-3; clone_size: -; cdr3_aa: CASGTDADTQYF; cdr3_nt: TGTGCCAGCGGGACAGACGCAGATACGCAGTATTTT
d_call: -; v_call: TRBV20-1; j_call: TRBJ2-2; clone_size: -; cdr3_aa: CSATPGATGELFF; cdr3_nt: TGCAGTGCTACCCCGGGGGCCACCGGGGAGCTGTTTTTT
d_call: -; v_call: TRBV27; j_call: TRBJ2-3; clone_size: -; cdr3_aa: CASSLSTTHTDTQYF; cdr3_nt: TGTGCCAGCAGTTTATCGACCACCCACACAGATACGCAGTATTTT
d_call: -; v_call: TRBV3-1; j_call: TRBJ1-4; clone_size: -; cdr3_aa: CASSQGRTVAEKLFF; cdr3_nt: TGTGCCAGCAGCCAAGGTCGGACAGTGGCGGAAAAACTGTTTTTT
d_call: TRBD2; v_call: TRBV25-1; j_call: TRBJ2-7; clone_size: -; cdr3_aa: CASTQTVPTSGGSSYEQYF; cdr3_nt: TGTGCCAGCACCCAGACAGTTCCTACTAGCGGGGGGAGCTCCTACGAGCAGTACTTC
d_call: -; v_call: TRBV10-3; j_call: TRBJ2-3; clone_size: -; cdr3_aa: CAISGVGGGGTDTQYF; cdr3_nt: TGTGCCATCAGTGGCGTGGGGGGCGGGGGCACAGATACGCAGTATTTT
d_call: -; v_call: TRBV28; j_call: TRBJ2-1; clone_size: -; cdr3_aa: CASSSEPRSYNEQFF; cdr3_nt: TGTGCCAGCAGTTCAGAGCCTCGATCCTACAATGAGCAGTTCTTC
d_call: -; v_call: TRBV7-2; j_call: TRBJ2-7; clone_size: few; cdr3_aa: CASSFLGFDEQYF; cdr3_nt: TGTGCCAGCAGCTTCCTAGGGTTTGACGAGCAGTACTTC
d_call: TRBD2; v_call: TRBV7-9; j_call: TRBJ2-7; clone_size: -; cdr3_aa: CASSSASGRGEQYF; cdr3_nt: TGTGCCAGCAGCTCTGCAAGCGGGAGAGGTGAGCAGTACTTC
d_call: -; v_call: TRBV12-3/TRBV12-4; j_call: TRBJ2-1; clone_size: -; cdr3_aa: CASSLGELLSAQQFF; cdr3_nt: TGTGCCAGCAGCCTCGGGGAGTTACTATCGGCTCAGCAGTTCTTC
d_call: -; v_call: TRBV12-3/TRBV12-4; j_call: TRBJ2-7; clone_size: once; cdr3_aa: CASVSGPTYEQYF; cdr3_nt: TGTGCCAGTGTTTCGGGGCCGACCTACGAGCAGTACTTC
d_call: -; v_call: TRBV27; j_call: TRBJ1-2; clone_size: few; cdr3_aa: CASSPERGRAYGYTF; cdr3_nt: TGTGCCAGCAGTCCTGAGCGGGGAAGGGCCTATGGCTACACCTTC
d_call: TRBD1; v_call: TRBV2; j_call: TRBJ1-6; clone_size: few; cdr3_aa: CASRITWDRRDSPLHF; cdr3_nt: TGTGCCAGCAGGATCACCTGGGACAGGCGCGATTCACCCCTCCACTTT
d_call: -; v_call: TRBV12-3/TRBV12-4; j_call: TRBJ2-2; clone_size: once; cdr3_aa: CASSLVGYGELFF; cdr3_nt: TGTGCCAGCAGTTTAGTGGGTTACGGGGAGCTGTTTTTT
d_call: TRBD2; v_call: TRBV7-2; j_call: TRBJ2-5; clone_size: many; cdr3_aa: CASSLDLAGVETQYF; cdr3_nt: TGTGCCAGCAGCTTAGATCTAGCGGGAGTGGAGACCCAGTACTTC
d_call: -; v_call: TRBV29-1; j_call: TRBJ2-1; clone_size: -; cdr3_aa: CSVDRLSSYNEQFF; cdr3_nt: TGCAGCGTTGATCGGTTAAGCTCCTACAATGAGCAGTTCTTC
d_call: -; v_call: TRBV20-1; j_call: TRBJ2-7; clone_size: many; cdr3_aa: CSAGQVNYEQYF; cdr3_nt: TGCAGTGCAGGTCAGGTGAACTACGAGCAGTACTTC
d_call: TRBD2; v_call: TRBV20-1; j_call: TRBJ2-3; clone_size: once; cdr3_aa: CSAGGRLAGATDTQYF; cdr3_nt: TGCAGTGCAGGGGGGCGACTAGCGGGAGCCACAGATACGCAGTATTTT
d_call: -; v_call: TRBV5-6; j_call: TRBJ2-5; clone_size: -; cdr3_aa: CASSSLGISGKETQYF; cdr3_nt: TGTGCCAGCAGCTCCCTGGGGATTAGCGGAAAAGAGACCCAGTACTTC
d_call: TRBD2; v_call: TRBV10-3; j_call: TRBJ2-3; clone_size: -; cdr3_aa: CAGRGLAATDTQYF; cdr3_nt: TGTGCCGGGCGGGGACTAGCGGCCACAGATACGCAGTATTTT
d_call: -; v_call: TRBV12-3/TRBV12-4; j_call: TRBJ2-5; clone_size: many; cdr3_aa: CASSHGLLGETQYF; cdr3_nt: TGTGCCAGCAGCCACGGGCTCCTAGGAGAGACCCAGTACTTC
d_call: -; v_call: TRBV27; j_call: TRBJ2-1; clone_size: many; cdr3_aa: CASSSPTGTEQFF; cdr3_nt: TGTGCCAGCAGTTCACCTACAGGGACCGAGCAGTTCTTC
d_call: -; v_call: TRBV13; j_call: TRBJ2-1; clone_size: once; cdr3_aa: CASSTQTVSDEQFF; cdr3_nt: TGTGCCAGCAGCACCCAGACAGTCTCTGATGAGCAGTTCTTC
d_call: -; v_call: TRBV5-6; j_call: TRBJ2-5; clone_size: -; cdr3_aa: CASSLDQGWYQETQYF; cdr3_nt: TGTGCCAGCAGCTTGGACCAGGGTTGGTACCAAGAGACCCAGTACTTC
d_call: -; v_call: TRBV7-8; j_call: TRBJ2-5; clone_size: -; cdr3_aa: CAGSQTVRETQYF; cdr3_nt: TGTGCCGGCAGCCAGACGGTGCGGGAGACCCAGTACTTC
d_call: -; v_call: TRBV28; j_call: TRBJ1-2; clone_size: -; cdr3_aa: CASSLSGTGANYGYTF; cdr3_nt: TGTGCCAGCAGTTTATCAGGGACTGGAGCTAACTATGGCTACACCTTC
d_call: TRBD2; v_call: TRBV12-3/TRBV12-4; j_call: TRBJ2-7; clone_size: few; cdr3_aa: CASSWTSGRSEQYF; cdr3_nt: TGTGCCAGCAGTTGGACTAGCGGGAGGAGCGAGCAGTACTTC
d_call: -; v_call: TRBV12-3/TRBV12-4; j_call: TRBJ1-1; clone_size: -; cdr3_aa: CTTRTAMGNTEAFF; cdr3_nt: TGTACCACCCGGACAGCCATGGGAAACACTGAAGCTTTCTTT
d_call: -; v_call: TRBV6-5; j_call: TRBJ2-1; clone_size: -; cdr3_aa: CASSYSSFNEQFF; cdr3_nt: TGTGCCAGCAGTTACTCGTCGTTCAATGAGCAGTTCTTC
d_call: -; v_call: TRBV20-1; j_call: TRBJ2-1; clone_size: few; cdr3_aa: CSARERRGVGEQFF; cdr3_nt: TGCAGTGCTAGAGAGAGGAGGGGAGTAGGTGAGCAGTTCTTC
d_call: -; v_call: TRBV27; j_call: TRBJ2-7; clone_size: few; cdr3_aa: CASSRGAGSGYEQYF; cdr3_nt: TGTGCCAGCAGTAGAGGTGCGGGGAGCGGCTACGAGCAGTACTTC
d_call: TRBD2; v_call: TRBV10-3; j_call: TRBJ2-7; clone_size: many; cdr3_aa: CAISETGHGLAGVKTSYEQYF; cdr3_nt: TGTGCCATCAGCGAGACCGGTCACGGACTAGCGGGAGTGAAGACCTCCTACGAGCAGTACTTC
d_call: -; v_call: TRBV2; j_call: TRBJ2-5; clone_size: -; cdr3_aa: CASSGRGLGETQYF; cdr3_nt: TGTGCCAGCAGTGGAAGGGGCTTGGGAGAGACCCAGTACTTC
d_call: -; v_call: TRBV4-2; j_call: TRBJ2-3; clone_size: many; cdr3_aa: CASSQDGGGGLTDTQYF; cdr3_nt: TGTGCCAGCAGCCAAGATGGTGGAGGGGGATTAACAGATACGCAGTATTTT
d_call: TRBD1; v_call: TRBV10-1; j_call: TRBJ2-2; clone_size: -; cdr3_aa: CASRFDRENTGELFF; cdr3_nt: TGCGCCAGCAGATTTGACAGGGAGAACACCGGGGAGCTGTTTTTT
d_call: -; v_call: TRBV12-3/TRBV12-4; j_call: TRBJ1-2; clone_size: few; cdr3_aa: CASSLLGYGYTF; cdr3_nt: TGTGCCAGCAGTTTATTAGGATACGGCTACACCTTC
d_call: -; v_call: TRBV3-1; j_call: TRBJ2-3; clone_size: -; cdr3_aa: CASSQGRSTDTQYF; cdr3_nt: TGTGCCAGCAGCCAAGGAAGAAGCACAGATACGCAGTATTTT
d_call: -; v_call: TRBV28; j_call: TRBJ2-1; clone_size: few; cdr3_aa: CASSLNLLSYNEQFF; cdr3_nt: TGTGCCAGCAGTTTAAACCTACTCTCCTACAATGAGCAGTTCTTC
d_call: TRBD1; v_call: TRBV12-3/TRBV12-4; j_call: TRBJ1-4; clone_size: -; cdr3_aa: CASTRTGRNEKLFF; cdr3_nt: TGTGCCAGCACTCGGACAGGGAGGAATGAAAAACTGTTTTTT
d_call: -; v_call: TRBV20-1; j_call: TRBJ2-5; clone_size: -; cdr3_aa: CSASLARETQYF; cdr3_nt: TGCAGTGCTAGCCTAGCTCGCGAGACCCAGTACTTC